What follows are 5 T cell receptor beta chains derived from one specimen sequenced in a study of T cell responses to AZD1222 COVID-19 vaccine. The protocol was immunoSEQ multiplex PCR, while the TCRdb copy is restricted to in-frame clones and leaves out a portion. The sample consists of approximately 150,000 clones, roughly nine tenths of them appearing once. The material sequenced was peripheral blood, taken 28 days after the second AZD1222 dose. The receptors were gathered from an adult who received the AZD1222 COVID-19 vaccine.

The chain is built from TRBV6-2 or TRBV6-3 and TRBJ1-6; D gene uncertain. This CDR3 comprises 19 residues. The V end was cut by 0 bases, the J end by 0 bases, with 15 bases between. Per germline, CDR1 MNHEY and CDR2 SVGEGT. The CDR3 DNA is TGTGCCAGCAGTTACTCGTCGGGAAAAAGAAGCTCCTATAATTCACCCCTCCACTTT. Its translation: CASSYSSGKRSSYNSPLHF.

The rearrangement joins TRBV7-3 to TRBJ1-1; perhaps TRBD1 as D (6 bases). This CDR3 spans 14 amino acids. Germline V gives CDR1 SGHTA, CDR2 FQGTGA. Trimming left V 3 bases short and J 5 bases short, with 13 bases between. The CDR3 here is CASSFEGRGTEAFF. The CDR3 DNA reads as TGTGCCAGCAGCTTTGAGGGAAGGGGGACTGAAGCTTTCTTT. Drawing the rest from reference TRBV7-3 and TRBJ1-1, the complete variable domain is GAGVSQTPSNKVTEKGKYVELRCDPISGHTALYWYRQSLGQGPEFLIYFQGTGAADDSGLPNDRFFAVRPEGSVSTLKIQRTERGDSAVYLCASSFEGRGTEAFFGQGTRLTVV.

The gene calls are TRBV7-2 and TRBJ2-4; D perhaps matches TRBD1 (6 bases). V shed 5 bases and J shed 0 bases, with 20 bases lying between them. Germline CDR1 and CDR2: SGHTA and FQGNSA. The CDR3 has 18 residues. CDR3 sequence: CASSPRVDRRLAKNIQYF. The CDR3, as DNA: TGTGCCAGCAGCCCAAGGGTCGACAGGCGACTAGCCAAAAACATTCAGTACTTC. The full variable domain, completed using reference TRBV7-2 and TRBJ2-4, is GAGVSQSPSNKVTEKGKDVELRCDPISGHTALYWYRQSLGQGLEFLIYFQGNSAPDKSGLPSDRFSAERTGGSVSTLTIQRTQQEDSAVYLCASSPRVDRRLAKNIQYFGAGTRLSVL.

This clone was counted between two and nine times. The chain employs TRBV18 and TRBJ2-7; TRBD2 aligns across 7 bases. This CDR3 comprises 15 residues. With V trimmed by 3 bases and J by 6 bases, 11 bases remained unmatched. Germline V gene sequence: CDR1 KGHSH, CDR2 LQKENI. The CDR3 sequence: CASSPVASGTREQYF. CDR3 coding DNA: TGTGCCAGCTCACCGGTAGCAAGCGGGACCCGCGAGCAGTACTTC.

J is TRBJ1-5 and V is TRBV6-6; 10 bases match TRBD1. Germline V gives CDR1 MNHNY, CDR2 SVGAGI (reference sequence). The CDR3 has 13 residues. Trimming took 5 bases from V and 6 from J; bases not matched to a gene: 1. The CDR3 DNA follows: TGTGCCAGCAGTCGACAGGGGGCTCAGCCCCAGCATTTT. Translation: CASSRQGAQPQHF.